This TCR beta chain was identified in a study of beta chain features in type 1 diabetes (dated 2018 in TCRdb). Describing the broader study: Mean age, gender distribution, total cell number and subset yield did not differ between patients and healthy donors. Regulatory and stem cell-like memory subsets were isolated from only 8 patients and roughly 8 healthy donors, whereas naive and central memory subsets came from all 30 or so donors. In the study, recently diagnosed type 1 diabetes patients and matched healthy donors were compared on the TCRB repertoires of their sorted circulating CD4+ T cell subsets. A total of 107,917,701 sorted cells were examined across all samples, and the number of cells per subset was strongly correlated with RNA yield.

Spanning cysteine to phenylalanine, the CDR3 consists of 15 amino acids. Just the 45-base CDR3 DNA is kept, in frame starting at base 1. CDR1 is given as SGHDT and CDR2 as YYEEEE, both from the germline V gene. V and J lose 4 bases and 0 bases, and a span of 14 bases separates them. About this clone itself: The antigen this receptor binds is unknown. Base qualities are not at hand, and no much larger clone is one base apart.

What the research found in general, with its limitations: At VDJ recombination sites, type 1 diabetes patients had fewer insertions and more deleted nucleotides, which implies abnormalities in thymic rearrangement. The naive, central memory and regulatory TCRB repertoires appeared to resemble one another more closely among patients than among healthy donors. A moderate but significant shortening of TCRB CDR3 length was observed in type 1 diabetes patients in all four CD4+ subsets. Because cDNA was sequenced instead of genomic DNA, highly expressing activated cells could be over-represented, though the groups showed no difference in activation or CD3 levels. Only small numbers of individuals were included in the HLA sub-analyses, which left unresolved whether HLA type had any influence on TCRB rearrangement. PCR may preferentially amplify shorter templates, but because patient and control samples were amplified and corrected together, any resulting skew would affect both groups equally.

Each donor gave one peripheral blood draw, averaging about 100 mL, which was collected into heparinised tubes. A BD FACSAria II and a panel including CD45RO, CCR7, CD25, CD127, CD95 and CD27 were used to sort naive, central memory, regulatory and stem cell-like memory CD4+ T cells. Purity was above 95% for every sorted population. PBMCs were isolated right away by Lymphoprep density gradient centrifugation and were stained directly, without culture. Samples were stained and sorted in pairs, with one healthy donor and one patient per experiment, so that batch effects were minimized. The entire isolated RNA was reverse transcribed using the High Capacity cDNA Reverse Transcription Kit, and thus expressed TCRB transcripts were sequenced. Deep immunoSEQ sequencing was performed on naive, central memory and regulatory T cell samples, with an average of about 4 million total reads per sample. Sorted cells were lysed in RLT buffer and RNA was extracted with DNase-treated RNeasy Micro or Mini kits, depending on cell number. To prevent cross-contamination, each cell subset was processed individually, whereas patient and healthy donor samples were processed jointly. The immunoSEQ multiplex PCR was used to amplify TCRB sequences from cDNA, yielding 87-bp fragments that span the CDR3 region. Sequencing of the amplicons was performed on the Illumina HiSeq platform. In the authors' own workflow: Synthetic template baselines were used to correct PCR bias computationally, reads within Hamming distance 2 were collapsed, and singletons that could not be merged were discarded. By aligning reads against IMGT, V, D and J genes, CDR3 length, and insertions or deletions at six rearrangement sites were assigned. Within each subset, clonotype counts were normalized to the number of sorted cells before true diversity and Gini coefficients were calculated with the tcR R package. The overlap coefficient, calculated on TCRB nucleotide sequences, was used to measure repertoire sharing. TCRdb provides this immuneACCESS table in a form limited to in-frame rearrangements. Some clones are lacking; in checked studies, under half of them reflect an unresolved V gene, and why the rest are absent is not known. From that table come the V and J calls and clone size; the DNA was used to work out D and trimming. The sample records nearly 350,000 clones, 7% to 10% of which are singletons. The ten biggest clones cover less than 1.2% of the sample.

Sequencing was carried out using central memory CD4+ T cells from blood. The rearranged chain carries TRBV5-6 and TRBJ2-7; the D gene is not confidently resolved. The receptor comes from a man aged 30 to 45 with type 1 diabetes. The DNA sequence is given as TGTGCCAGCAGCCGTGTGTCGGCTAGCTCCTACGAGCAGTACTTC. Its translation is CASSRVSASSYEQYF.